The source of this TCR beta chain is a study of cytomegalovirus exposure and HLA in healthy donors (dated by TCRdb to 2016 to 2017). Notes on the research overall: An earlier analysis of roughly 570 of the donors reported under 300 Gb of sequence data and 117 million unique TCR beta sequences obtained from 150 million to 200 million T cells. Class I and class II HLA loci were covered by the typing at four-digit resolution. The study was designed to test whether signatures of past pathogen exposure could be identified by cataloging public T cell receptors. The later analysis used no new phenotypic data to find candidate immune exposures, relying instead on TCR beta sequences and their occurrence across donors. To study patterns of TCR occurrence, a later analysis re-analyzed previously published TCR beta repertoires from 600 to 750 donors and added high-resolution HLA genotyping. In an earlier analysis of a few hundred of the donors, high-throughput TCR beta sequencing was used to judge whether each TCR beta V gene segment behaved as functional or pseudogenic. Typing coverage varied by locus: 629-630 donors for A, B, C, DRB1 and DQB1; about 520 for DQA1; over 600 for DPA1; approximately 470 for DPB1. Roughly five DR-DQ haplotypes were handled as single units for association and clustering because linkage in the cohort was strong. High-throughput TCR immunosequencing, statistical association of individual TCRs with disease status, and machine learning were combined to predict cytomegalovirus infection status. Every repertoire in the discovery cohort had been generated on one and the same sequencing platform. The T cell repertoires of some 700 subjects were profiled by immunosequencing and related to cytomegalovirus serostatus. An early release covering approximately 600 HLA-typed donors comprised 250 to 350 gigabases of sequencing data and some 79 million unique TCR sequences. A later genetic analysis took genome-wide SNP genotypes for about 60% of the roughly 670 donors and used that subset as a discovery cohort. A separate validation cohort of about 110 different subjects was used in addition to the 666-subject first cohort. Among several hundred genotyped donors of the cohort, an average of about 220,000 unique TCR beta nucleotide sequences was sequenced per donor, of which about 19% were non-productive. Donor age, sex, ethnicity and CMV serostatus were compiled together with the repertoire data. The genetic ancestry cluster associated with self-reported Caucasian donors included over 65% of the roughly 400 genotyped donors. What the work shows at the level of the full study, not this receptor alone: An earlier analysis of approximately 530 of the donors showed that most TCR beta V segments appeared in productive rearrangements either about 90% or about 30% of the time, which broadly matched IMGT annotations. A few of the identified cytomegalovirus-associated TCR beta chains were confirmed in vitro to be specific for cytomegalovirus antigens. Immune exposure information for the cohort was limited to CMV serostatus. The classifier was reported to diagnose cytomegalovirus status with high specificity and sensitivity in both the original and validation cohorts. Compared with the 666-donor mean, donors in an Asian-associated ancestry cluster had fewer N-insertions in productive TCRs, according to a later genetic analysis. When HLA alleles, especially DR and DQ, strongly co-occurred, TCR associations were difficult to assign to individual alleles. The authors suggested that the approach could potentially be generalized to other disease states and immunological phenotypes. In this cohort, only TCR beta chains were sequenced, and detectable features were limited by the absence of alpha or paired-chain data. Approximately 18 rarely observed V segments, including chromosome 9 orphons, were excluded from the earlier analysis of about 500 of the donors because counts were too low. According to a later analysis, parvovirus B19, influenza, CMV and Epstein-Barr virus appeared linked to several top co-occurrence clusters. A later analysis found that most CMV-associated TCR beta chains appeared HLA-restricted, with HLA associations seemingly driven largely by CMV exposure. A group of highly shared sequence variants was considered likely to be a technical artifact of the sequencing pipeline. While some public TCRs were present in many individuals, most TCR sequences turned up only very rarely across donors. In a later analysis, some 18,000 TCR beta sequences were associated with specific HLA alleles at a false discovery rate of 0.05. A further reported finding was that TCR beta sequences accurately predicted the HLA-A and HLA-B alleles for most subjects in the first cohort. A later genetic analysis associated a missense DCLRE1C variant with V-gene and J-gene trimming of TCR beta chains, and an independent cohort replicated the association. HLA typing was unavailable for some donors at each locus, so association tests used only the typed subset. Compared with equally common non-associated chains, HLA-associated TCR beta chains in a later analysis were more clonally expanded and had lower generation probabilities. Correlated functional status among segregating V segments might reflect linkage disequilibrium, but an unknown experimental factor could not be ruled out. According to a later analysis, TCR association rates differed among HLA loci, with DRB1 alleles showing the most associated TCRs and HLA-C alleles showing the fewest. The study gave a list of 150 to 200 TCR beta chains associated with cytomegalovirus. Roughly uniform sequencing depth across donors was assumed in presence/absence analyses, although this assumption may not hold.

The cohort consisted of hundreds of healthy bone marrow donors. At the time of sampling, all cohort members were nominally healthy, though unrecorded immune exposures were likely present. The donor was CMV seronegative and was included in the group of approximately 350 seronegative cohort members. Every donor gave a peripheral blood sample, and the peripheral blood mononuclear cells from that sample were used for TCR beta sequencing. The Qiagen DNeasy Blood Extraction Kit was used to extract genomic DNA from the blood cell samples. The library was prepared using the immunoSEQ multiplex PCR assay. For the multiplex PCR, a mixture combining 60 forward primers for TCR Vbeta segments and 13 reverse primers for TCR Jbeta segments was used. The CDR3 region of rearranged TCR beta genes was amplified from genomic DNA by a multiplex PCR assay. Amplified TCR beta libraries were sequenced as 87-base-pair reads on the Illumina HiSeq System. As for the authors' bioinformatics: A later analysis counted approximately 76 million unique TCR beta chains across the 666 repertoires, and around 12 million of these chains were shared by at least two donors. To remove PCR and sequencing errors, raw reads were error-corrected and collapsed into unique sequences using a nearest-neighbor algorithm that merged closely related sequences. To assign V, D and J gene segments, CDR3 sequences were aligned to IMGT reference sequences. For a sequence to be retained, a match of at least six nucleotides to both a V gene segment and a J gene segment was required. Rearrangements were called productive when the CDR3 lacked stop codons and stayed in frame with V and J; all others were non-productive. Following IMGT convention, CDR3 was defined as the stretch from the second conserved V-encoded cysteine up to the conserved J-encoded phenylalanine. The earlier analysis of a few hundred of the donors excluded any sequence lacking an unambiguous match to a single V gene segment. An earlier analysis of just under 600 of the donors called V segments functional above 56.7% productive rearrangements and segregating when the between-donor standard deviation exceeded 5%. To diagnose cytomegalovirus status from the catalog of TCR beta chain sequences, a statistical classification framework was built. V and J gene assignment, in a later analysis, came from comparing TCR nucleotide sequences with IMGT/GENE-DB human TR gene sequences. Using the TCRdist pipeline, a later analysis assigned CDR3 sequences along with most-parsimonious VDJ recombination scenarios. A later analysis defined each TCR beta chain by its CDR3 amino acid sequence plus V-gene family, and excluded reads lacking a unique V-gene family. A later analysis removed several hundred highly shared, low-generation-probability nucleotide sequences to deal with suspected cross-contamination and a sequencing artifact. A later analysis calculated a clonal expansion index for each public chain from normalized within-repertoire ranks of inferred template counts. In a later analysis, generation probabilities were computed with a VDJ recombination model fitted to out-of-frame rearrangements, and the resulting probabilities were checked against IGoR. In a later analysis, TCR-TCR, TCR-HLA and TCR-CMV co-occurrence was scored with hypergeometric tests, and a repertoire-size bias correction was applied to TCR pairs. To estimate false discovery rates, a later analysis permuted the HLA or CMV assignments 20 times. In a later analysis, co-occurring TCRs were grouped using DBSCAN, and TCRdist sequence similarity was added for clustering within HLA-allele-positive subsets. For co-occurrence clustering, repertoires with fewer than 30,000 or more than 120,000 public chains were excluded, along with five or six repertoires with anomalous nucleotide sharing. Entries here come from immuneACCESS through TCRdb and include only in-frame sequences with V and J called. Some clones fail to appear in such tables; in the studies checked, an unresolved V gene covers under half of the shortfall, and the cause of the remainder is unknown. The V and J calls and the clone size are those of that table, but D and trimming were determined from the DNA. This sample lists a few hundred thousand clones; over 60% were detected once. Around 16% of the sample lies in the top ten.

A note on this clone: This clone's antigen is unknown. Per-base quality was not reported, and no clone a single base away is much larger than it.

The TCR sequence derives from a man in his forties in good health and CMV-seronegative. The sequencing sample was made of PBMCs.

The CDR3 protein: CAISEMSGSDEQFF. The sequenced DNA: TGTGCCATCAGTGAAATGAGCGGGAGCGATGAGCAGTTCTTC. The chain was built from TRBV10-3 and TRBJ2-1, with 8 junctional bases fitting TRBD2. The V end gives up 3 bases and the J end 8 bases, leaving 6 bases in the junction not matched to a gene. CDR3 length: 14 amino acids, cysteine to phenylalanine. The CDR3 DNA has 42 bases and is translated from base 1. CDR1 and CDR2, looked up from the germline V gene, are ENHRY and SYGVKD.